The rows below give T cell receptor beta chains drawn from one sample of a study of human T cells and chemical hapten exposure. TCRdb reprocessed the RACE reads with MiXCR, giving one entry per CDR3 protein. The table lists more than 75,000 distinct CDR3 sequences, around 8.7% of them singletons. The sequenced material came from whole blood. All receptors come from a male donor in good health. Some clones in this sample may be carry-over from other donors' samples. The CDR3 runs from the conserved cysteine through the conserved F or W. D genes are given only for firm matches. A row's size may be missing; if present it is once, few, many or a size class.

j_call v_call d_call clone_size cdr3_aa cdr3_nt
TRBJ1-5 TRBV12-3/TRBV12-4 . . CASSEQGNNQPQHF TGTGCCAGCAGTGAACAGGGAAACAATCAGCCCCAGCATTTT
TRBJ1-6 TRBV6-5 TRBD1 few CASSFTTDRGPGSPLHF TGTGCCAGCAGTTTCACAACGGACAGGGGACCGGGATCACCCCTCCACTTT
TRBJ2-2 TRBV15 . few CATSREGDPRTGELFF TGTGCCACCAGCAGAGAGGGGGACCCGCGTACCGGGGAGCTGTTTTTT
TRBJ2-7 TRBV20-1 TRBD2 . CSARDVGEGPGEQYF TGCAGTGCTAGAGATGTGGGGGAGGGCCCGGGAGAGCAGTACTTC
TRBJ2-3 TRBV10-3 . many CAISNSGASTDTQYF TGTGCCATCAGTAATAGCGGAGCTAGCACAGATACGCAGTATTTT
TRBJ1-1 TRBV20-1 TRBD1 many CSAGQGATEAFF TGCAGTGCTGGACAGGGGGCCACTGAAGCTTTCTTT
TRBJ2-7 TRBV29-1 . many CSVDPGRFGEQYF TGCAGCGTTGACCCGGGCAGGTTCGGGGAGCAGTACTTC
TRBJ2-4 TRBV2 TRBD1 few CASSVTRGAKNIQYF TGTGCCAGCAGTGTTACCAGGGGGGCCAAAAACATTCAGTACTTC
TRBJ2-5 TRBV5-1 TRBD2 . CASRLAGPLQETQYF TGCGCCAGCAGGCTAGCGGGGCCCTTACAAGAGACCCAGTACTTC
TRBJ1-5 TRBV20-1 . . CSASTGGNQPQHF TGCAGTGCTTCCACAGGAGGCAATCAGCCCCAGCATTTT
TRBJ1-2 TRBV12-3/TRBV12-4 . few CASGGSAPDNYGYTF TGTGCCAGCGGCGGTAGCGCCCCAGATAACTATGGCTACACCTTC
TRBJ1-1 TRBV12-5 . . CASGFRINTEALF TGTGCTAGTGGTTTCCGGATTAACACTGAAGCTTTATTT
TRBJ1-2 TRBV7-9 . . CASSYDGNYGYTF TGTGCCAGCAGCTATGACGGGAACTATGGCTACACCTTC
TRBJ2-7 TRBV20-1 TRBD2 . CSARGLAGGSSYEQYF TGCAGTGCTAGAGGACTAGCGGGAGGCAGCTCCTACGAGCAGTACTTC
TRBJ2-7 TRBV29-1 TRBD2 . CSVEDRALAGPYEQYF TGCAGCGTTGAAGATCGAGCGCTAGCGGGGCCCTACGAGCAGTACTTC
TRBJ1-6 TRBV3-1 . many CASSQGGRGNNSPLHF TGTGCCAGCAGCCAAGGGGGCAGGGGAAATAATTCACCCCTCCACTTT
TRBJ2-5 TRBV29-1 . . CSVAGIQETQYF TGCAGCGTTGCGGGTATCCAAGAGACCCAGTACTTC
TRBJ2-4 TRBV20-1 TRBD1 few CSAAPGQGIPGAKNIQYF TGCAGTGCCGCACCGGGACAGGGGATACCGGGGGCCAAAAACATTCAGTACTTC
TRBJ2-3 TRBV7-6 TRBD2 . CASRGTSGGATDTQYF TGTGCCAGCAGAGGGACTAGCGGGGGGGCAACGGATACGCAGTATTTT
TRBJ1-2 TRBV28 TRBD1 many CASSPHPQGASGDYGYTF TGTGCCAGCAGTCCACACCCACAGGGGGCTTCAGGGGACTATGGCTACACCTTC
TRBJ1-6 TRBV20-1 . . CSARDPRVNSPLHF TGCAGTGCTAGAGATCCCAGGGTTAATTCACCCCTCCACTTT
TRBJ2-4 TRBV25-1 . . CASSGGASRNIQYF TGTGCCAGCAGTGGGGGAGCTAGCAGGAACATTCAGTACTTC
TRBJ1-1 TRBV11-2 . few CASSSPGLPGHTEAFF TGTGCCAGCAGCTCCCCGGGACTCCCAGGTCACACTGAAGCTTTCTTT
TRBJ1-5 TRBV5-1 . few CASSLGSGGDNSNQPQHF TGCGCCAGCAGCTTGGGTTCTGGAGGGGATAATAGCAATCAGCCCCAGCATTTT
TRBJ1-1 TRBV5-1 . many CASSSGWALNTEAFF TGCGCCAGCAGCTCAGGCTGGGCACTAAACACTGAAGCTTTCTTT
TRBJ2-3 TRBV24-1 TRBD2 . CAISSGNTQYF TGTGCCATCTCTAGCGGGAATACGCAGTATTTT
TRBJ1-1 TRBV5-1 TRBD1 . CASSLWPGGPWTEAFF TGCGCCAGCAGCTTGTGGCCAGGGGGGCCGTGGACTGAAGCTTTCTTT
TRBJ2-3 TRBV10-3 TRBD1 many CAIRGTGSPTDTQYF TGTGCCATCAGGGGGACAGGGTCCCCCACAGATACGCAGTATTTT
TRBJ1-1 TRBV11-2 TRBD1 many CASSFYGQGNTEAFF TGTGCCAGCAGCTTCTACGGACAGGGGAACACTGAAGCTTTCTTT
TRBJ1-1 TRBV5-1 . . CASSPGGQIPEAFF TGCGCCAGCAGCCCCGGGGGGCAGATACCTGAAGCTTTCTTT
TRBJ1-3 TRBV18 . . CASSSQSSGNTIYF TGTGCCAGCTCATCGCAGAGCTCTGGAAACACCATATATTTT
TRBJ1-6 TRBV5-1 . few CASNRAPASDSPLHF TGCGCCAGCAACCGGGCCCCAGCATCCGATTCACCCCTCCACTTT